One TCR beta chain is described in this entry. The antigen remains unidentified. Peripheral blood from each donor was collected in a volume of 8.5 to 10 milliliters. This sample was included in a study of blood T cells in healthy people across ages. Overall study: About one barcoded beta molecule was captured per two T cells (by template switching). Study observations and caveats: Researchers said unsorted PBMCs prevented a conclusive naive versus antigen-experienced comparison.

For the second PCR, which ran for about 7 to 12 cycles, a sample-barcoded 5' primer and a J-beta primer mix were used. A minimum of 2.5 million CDR3-containing paired-end reads was obtained for each sample. TCRdb ran MiXCR on the 5' RACE reads and lists one entry per CDR3 protein. The sample lists about 970,000 distinct CDR3 sequences; roughly 51% were seen once. The source of this sequence is a woman aged 55-69 years in good health. The sample comprised blood.

CDR3 in DNA: TGTGCCAGCAGTTACAGTAGCGGAGCAAACAATGAGCAGTTCTTC. This codes for CASSYSSGANNEQFF. The genes are TRBV6-6 and TRBJ2-1, with a possible D match to TRBD2 (6 bases). The CDR3 covers 15 residues. Germline loops: CDR1 MNHNY, CDR2 SVGAGI (reference sequence). V shed 2 bases and J shed 5 bases, with 13 bases lying between them.